A selection of T cell receptor beta chains follows, all from one sample in a study of blood T cell repertoires in COVID-19. Generated by immunoSEQ multiplex PCR, the TCRdb table keeps only in-frame clones and is missing some. The table records some 60,000 clones, more than 85% of them present only once. Sample: peripheral blood. These receptor sequences come from a human donor with active COVID-19. The donor label of this sample is uncertain. The CDR3 runs from the conserved cysteine through the conserved F or W. The order of the fields is D gene, V gene, clone size, J gene, CDR3 DNA, CDR3 protein. A D gene is named only where the DNA matches it firmly. Clone size appears in some rows only: once, few, many, or a class for an expanded clone.

NA	TRBV7-2	once	TRBJ1-5	TGTGCCAGCAGCCTTTCTCCCGGGACTGGCAATCAGCCCCAGCATTTT	CASSLSPGTGNQPQHF
NA	TRBV21-1	NA	TRBJ1-6	TGTGCCAGCAGCACGCTACTGGGGGGCTCCTATAATTCACCCCTCCACTTT	CASSTLLGGSYNSPLHF
TRBD1	TRBV9	NA	TRBJ2-3	TGTGCCAGCAGCGGCGGACAGGTCACAGATACGCAGTATTTT	CASSGGQVTDTQYF
TRBD2	TRBV5-4	NA	TRBJ2-7	TGTGCCAGCAGCGTGGGACTAGCGGGGGTGATAGTGGAGCAGTACTTC	CASSVGLAGVIVEQYF
NA	TRBV7-3	NA	TRBJ2-5	TGTGCCAGCAGCTTCCTGGCCCAAGAGACCCAGTACTTC	CASSFLAQETQYF
TRBD2	TRBV7-2	NA	TRBJ2-7	TGTGCCAGCAGCTGGACTAGCGGGGGCCACCTATACGAGCAGTACTTC	CASSWTSGGHLYEQYF
TRBD2	TRBV19	once	TRBJ2-3	TGTGCCAGTAGTATCGGGCAGCGGGATACAGATACGCAGTATTTT	CASSIGQRDTDTQYF
TRBD2	TRBV10-1	NA	TRBJ2-1	TGCGCCAGCAGCCCCGGGGGGGCCCTTGGCAATGAGCAGTTCTTC	CASSPGGALGNEQFF
NA	TRBV6-5	NA	TRBJ1-6	TGTGCCATCTCTGAAAACCCCGCGGGTTATTCACCCCTCCACTTT	CAISENPAGYSPLHF
TRBD1	TRBV11-1	NA	TRBJ2-2	TGTGCCAGCAGCCCAGAGGGACAGACTAACACCGGGGAGCTGTTTTTT	CASSPEGQTNTGELFF
TRBD1	TRBV7-8	NA	TRBJ1-4	TGTGCCAGCAGCTTAGCGGACAGGGGAGCTGAAGAAAAACTGTTTTTT	CASSLADRGAEEKLFF
NA	TRBV4-3	NA	TRBJ2-7	TGCGCCAGCAGCCGAGGAGGGGAGAGCTCCTACGAGCAGTACTTC	CASSRGGESSYEQYF
NA	TRBV6-4	once	TRBJ2-2	TGTGCCAGCAGTGAGGGACAGAACACCGGGGAGCTGTTTTTT	CASSEGQNTGELFF
NA	TRBV18	NA	TRBJ2-1	TGTGCCAGCTCACCACAAGGGGTAGCGGCGATGGTCAATGAGCAGTTCTTC	CASSPQGVAAMVNEQFF
NA	TRBV2	NA	TRBJ1-2	TGTGCCAGCAGCACCGGGGCTAACTATGGCTACACCTTC	CASSTGANYGYTF
NA	TRBV18	NA	TRBJ2-1	TGTGCCAGCTCAAATACGGCGGGCAATGAGCAGTTCTTC	CASSNTAGNEQFF
NA	TRBV4-1	once	TRBJ2-1	TGCGCCAGCAGCCGGAGCCACCCTACTTACAATGAGCAGTTCTTC	CASSRSHPTYNEQFF
NA	TRBV5-4	NA	TRBJ2-7	TGTGCCAGCAGCCCTGGTGGTGGGAGCTCCTACGAGCAGTACTTC	CASSPGGGSSYEQYF
TRBD2	TRBV9	few	TRBJ2-3	TGTGCCAGCAGCCTGCGGACTAGCGGGGACATAGATACGCAGTATTTT	CASSLRTSGDIDTQYF
TRBD1	TRBV9	NA	TRBJ2-1	TGTGCCAGCAGCTCGAAGGGGGCCTCCTACAATGAGCAGTTCTTC	CASSSKGASYNEQFF
NA	TRBV30	NA	TRBJ1-5	TGTGCCTGGAGCCGAGGGGGGGTTAGCAATCAGCCCCAGCATTTT	CAWSRGGVSNQPQHF
NA	TRBV27	NA	TRBJ2-1	TGTGCCAGCAGTCCAGACACCTACAATGAGCAGTTCTTC	CASSPDTYNEQFF
TRBD2	TRBV25-1	NA	TRBJ2-1	TGTGCCAGCAGTGCCCCAACCTCTAGCGGGAGAGTCCCAAATGAGCAGTTCTTC	CASSAPTSSGRVPNEQFF
NA	TRBV18	NA	TRBJ1-4	TGTGCCAGCTCTACACACGTTGACAGAACTAATGAAAAACTGTTTTTT	CASSTHVDRTNEKLFF
TRBD1	TRBV11-3	NA	TRBJ1-4	TGTGCCAGCAGCTCCCTCAGGGGGAATGAAAAACTGTTTTTT	CASSSLRGNEKLFF
NA	TRBV5-1	NA	TRBJ1-3	TGCGCCAGCAGCTTGGGAGGTCTTGGTGGAAACACCATATATTTT	CASSLGGLGGNTIYF
TRBD1	TRBV6-5	NA	TRBJ1-1	TGTGCCAGCAGTTCCCAGACAGGGACCACTGAAGCTTTCTTT	CASSSQTGTTEAFF
NA	TRBV12-5	NA	TRBJ1-1	TGTGCTAGTGGTTGGCAGGGGCGGGTGAACACTGAAGCTTTCTTT	CASGWQGRVNTEAFF
NA	TRBV30	NA	TRBJ2-7	TGTGCATACCGGGACACGGGCTACGAGCAGTACTTC	CAYRDTGYEQYF
NA	TRBV7-2	NA	TRBJ2-1	TGTGCCAGCAGCCTTAACCGAGGACAGATAGCGCAGTTCTTC	CASSLNRGQIAQFF
NA	TRBV5-1	NA	TRBJ2-2	TGCGCCAGCAGCCCTGAGGGGGGGTCAAACACCGGGGAGCTGTTTTTT	CASSPEGGSNTGELFF
TRBD2	TRBV19	NA	TRBJ2-2	TGTGCCAGTAGCCCGCAGGGGACTAGCTTTCCCGGGGAGCTGTTTTTT	CASSPQGTSFPGELFF
TRBD2	TRBV5-1	NA	TRBJ2-1	TGCGCCAGCAGACCTAGCGGGGGGGTTTACAATGAGCAGTTCTTC	CASRPSGGVYNEQFF
TRBD2	TRBV27	NA	TRBJ2-1	TGTGCCAGCAGTCCTTCCCTAGCGGGAGTGGCCTACAATGAGCAGTTCTTC	CASSPSLAGVAYNEQFF
NA	TRBV9	NA	TRBJ1-2	TGTGCCAGCAGCGTAGTACCGGGAGCGAACTATGGCTACACCTTC	CASSVVPGANYGYTF
NA	TRBV6-5	NA	TRBJ2-3	TGTGCCAGCAGCGTTTCGGGGAGCACAGATACGCAGTATTTT	CASSVSGSTDTQYF